These 10 T cell receptor beta chains were all obtained from the same sample, sequenced in a study of shared clonotypes between healthy human individuals. The table came from immunoSEQ multiplex PCR; TCRdb's copy has only in-frame clones and leaves some out. The sample contains approximately 650,000 clones, about 95% of which appear only once. Naive CD8 cells were CD45RO-negative, positively selected for CCR7, excluding terminally differentiated effector memory CD45RA+ cells. The sample taken for sequencing was naive CD8+ T cells sorted from blood. These receptors were collected from a woman aged 25 to 39 in good health.

V usage is TRBV11-2 and J usage is TRBJ2-5, with D perhaps matching TRBD1 or TRBD2 (6 bases each). The V gene lost 1 base and the J gene lost 7 bases, with 13 bases spanning the gap. This CDR3 is built from 14 residues. Germline-derived CDR1 and CDR2 are SGHAT and FQNNGV. CDR3 protein: CASSLVGGRGTQYF. The CDR3 bases are TGTGCCAGCAGCTTAGTGGGGGGCCGCGGGACCCAGTACTTC. Based on the CDR3 plus reference TRBV11-2 and TRBJ2-5, the full variable domain is EAGVAQSPRYKIIEKRQSVAFWCNPISGHATLYWYQQILGQGPKLLIQFQNNGVVDDSQLPKDRFSAERLKGVDSTLKIQPAKLEDSAVYLCASSLVGGRGTQYFGPGTRLLVL.

The V call is TRBV4-1, the J call TRBJ2-3; the D gene is possibly TRBD2 (5 bases). The V and J ends lost 6 bases and 0 bases respectively, with 16 bases between them. The length of the CDR3 is 16 residues. Germline V lookup: CDR1 MGHRA, CDR2 YSYEKL. The DNA for the CDR3 is TGCGCCAGCAGGCGGGTCTTCATCCCTAGCACAGATACGCAGTATTTT. Encoded protein: CASRRVFIPSTDTQYF.

The V gene is TRBV5-1, the J gene TRBJ1-2, with TRBD1 matching 7 bases. The length of the CDR3 is 15 residues. In germline, CDR1 is SGHRS, CDR2 YFSETQ. Trimming removed 0 bases from V and 0 bases from J; junction bases left unmatched: 2. The chain's CDR3 is CASSLGQGANYGYTF. The CDR3 DNA is TGCGCCAGCAGCTTGGGTCAGGGGGCTAACTATGGCTACACCTTC.

This chain uses TRBV5-6 with TRBJ2-5, with unresolved D. The J call is doubtful: the DNA matches TRBJ2-7 better. The CDR3 is 14 amino acids. Germline V lookup: CDR1 SGHDT, CDR2 YYEEEE. The CDR3 region is CASSLSSANYEQYF. The CDR3, as DNA: TGTGCCAGCAGTTTGTCCTCCGCAAACTACGAGCAGTACTTC.

The chain joins TRBV27 to TRBJ2-1; D not resolved. V was clipped by 4 bases and J by 4 bases, with 14 bases between them. This CDR3 region has 15 residues. Germline CDR1 and CDR2: MNHEY and SMNVEV (reference sequence). The CDR3 DNA follows: TGTGCCAGCAGTTCCATGTTGAGGCCTTACAATGAGCAGTTCTTC. Translating gives CASSSMLRPYNEQFF.

This clone was counted a few times. The genes are TRBV30 and TRBJ1-1, with D unclear. V lost 0 bases, J lost 1 base, and 12 bases lay in between. Germline CDR1 GTSNPN, CDR2 SVGIG (reference sequence). The CDR3 totals 15 residues. CDR3 sequence: CAWSVEDLPNTEAFF. CDR3 DNA sequence: TGTGCCTGGAGTGTTGAAGACTTACCGAACACTGAAGCTTTCTTT.

V gene TRBV7-9 combines with J gene TRBJ2-1; TRBD2 might be the D (5 bases). The CDR3 extends over 12 amino acids. The germline gives CDR1 SEHNR, CDR2 FQNEAQ (reference sequence). Trimming removed 5 bases from V and 9 bases from J, with 11 bases in between. As DNA, the CDR3 is TGTGCCAGCAGCCCCGGACTCGTTGAGCAGTTCTTC. It translates to CASSPGLVEQFF.

In its sample, this clone was seen once. The J gene is TRBJ2-4, the V gene TRBV7-9; 8 bases map to TRBD1. Germline-derived CDR1 and CDR2 are SEHNR and FQNEAQ (reference sequence). V was clipped by 5 bases and J by 6 bases; unmatched bases: 9. This CDR3 spans 15 amino acids. The CDR3 sequence: CASSTPRTGINIQYF. The CDR3 region has the DNA TGTGCCAGCAGCACCCCGCGGACAGGGATAAACATTCAGTACTTC.

The chain recombines TRBV29-1 with TRBJ2-1, with TRBD2 matching 10 bases. The CDR3 is made up of 17 amino acids. CDR1 is SQVTM and CDR2 is ANQGSEA in the germline V gene. J was trimmed by 0 bases and V by 1 base; bases with no gene match: 6. CDR3 protein: CSVEVGTSGNSYNEQFF. As DNA, the CDR3 is TGCAGCGTTGAAGTTGGAACTAGCGGGAACTCCTACAATGAGCAGTTCTTC.

CDR3 DNA: TGTGCCTGGAGTGTAATTTCGGGAAGTGAAGCTTTCTTT. Amino acids: CAWSVISGSEAFF. The genes are TRBV30 and TRBJ1-1; D is unresolved. Germline-derived CDR1 and CDR2 are GTSNPN and SVGIG (reference sequence). This CDR3 is 13 amino acids long. Deletions cut 0 bases from V and 7 bases from J, with 12 bases between.